This TCR beta chain was identified during a study of blood T cell repertoires in COVID-19. Overall study: There were acute and convalescent COVID-19 samples, and they came from the United States, Italy and Spain. Nucleic acid was either cDNA or gDNA, and it came from T cells, B-cell-depleted T cells, or PBMCs.

Germline values: CDR1 SGHAT, CDR2 FQNNGV. CDR3 length: 14 amino acids. V lost 4 bases, J lost 4 bases, and 5 bases stayed unmatched. In the original processing: Reference gene primer amplification gave nucleated cell count estimates. Some clones are missing from TCRdb's copy, which holds only in-frame ones; the method was immunoSEQ multiplex PCR. V and J calls and clone size come straight from that table; D and trimming were deduced from the DNA. The sample includes about 260,000 clones, roughly 86% seen only once; the top ten take 2% to 3%. The TCR was taken from a woman aged 45-65 years with acute or convalescent COVID-19. The chain uses TRBV11-2 and TRBJ2-7, with TRBD1 matching over 9 bases. Sequenced: peripheral blood. CDR3 bases: TGTGCCAGCAGCTCCGGGACAGGGAATTACGAGCAGTACTTC. Translation gives CASSSGTGNYEQYF.